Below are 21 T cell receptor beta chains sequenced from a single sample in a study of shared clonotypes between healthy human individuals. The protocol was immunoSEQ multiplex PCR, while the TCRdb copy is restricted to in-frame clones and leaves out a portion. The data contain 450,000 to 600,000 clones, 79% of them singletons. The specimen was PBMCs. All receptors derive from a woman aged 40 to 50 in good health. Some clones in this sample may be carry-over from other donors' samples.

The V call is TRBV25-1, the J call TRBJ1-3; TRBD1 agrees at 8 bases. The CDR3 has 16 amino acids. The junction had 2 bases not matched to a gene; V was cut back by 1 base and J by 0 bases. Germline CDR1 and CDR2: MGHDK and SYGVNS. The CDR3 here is CASSEWDRPSGNTIYF. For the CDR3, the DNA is TGTGCCAGCAGTGAATGGGACAGGCCCTCTGGAAACACCATATATTTT.

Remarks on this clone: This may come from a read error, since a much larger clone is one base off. CDR3 residues: CAGSPPGVQETQYF. CDR3 sequence (DNA): TGTGCCGGCAGCCCACCAGGTGTCCAAGAGACCCAGTACTTC. The chain links TRBV7-2 to TRBJ2-5, with D unclear. The V gene's germline CDR1 is SGHTA and CDR2 FQGNSA. The CDR3 consists of 14 residues.

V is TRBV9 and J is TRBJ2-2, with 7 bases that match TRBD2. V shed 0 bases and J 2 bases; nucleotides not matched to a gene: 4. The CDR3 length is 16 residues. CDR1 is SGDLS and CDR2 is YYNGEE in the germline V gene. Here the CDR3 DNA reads TGTGCCAGCAGCGTAGCTTCGGGGGGAAACACCGGGGAGCTGTTTTTT. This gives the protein CASSVASGGNTGELFF.

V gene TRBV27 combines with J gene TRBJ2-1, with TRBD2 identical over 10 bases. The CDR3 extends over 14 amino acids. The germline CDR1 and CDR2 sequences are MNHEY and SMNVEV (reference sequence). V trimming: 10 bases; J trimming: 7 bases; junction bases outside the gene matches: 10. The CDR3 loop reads CATKLAGLSNEQFF. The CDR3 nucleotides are TGTGCCACCAAACTAGCGGGATTGTCGAATGAGCAGTTCTTC.

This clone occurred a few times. The CDR3 spells CASAPPGRHTEAFF. DNA of the CDR3: TGTGCCAGCGCCCCCCCAGGTCGCCACACTGAAGCTTTCTTT. This chain joins TRBV28 and TRBJ1-1; no firm D call. Looked up from germline, CDR1 is MDHEN and CDR2 is SYDVKM. V was cut by 8 bases and J by 3 bases, with 16 bases left in between. CDR3 length equals 14 residues.

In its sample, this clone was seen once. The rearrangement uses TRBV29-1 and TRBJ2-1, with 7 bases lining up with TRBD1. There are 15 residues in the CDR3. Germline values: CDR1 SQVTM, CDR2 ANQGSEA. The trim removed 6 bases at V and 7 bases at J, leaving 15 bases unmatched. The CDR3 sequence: CSVPKTGSLRNEQFF. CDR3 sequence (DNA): TGCAGCGTCCCTAAGACAGGGTCGCTCAGAAATGAGCAGTTCTTC.

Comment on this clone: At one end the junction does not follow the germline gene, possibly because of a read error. The CDR3: CASSSLSSGDTQYF. The CDR3, as DNA: TGTGCCAGTAGCTCACTCTCTAGTGGAGATACGCAGTATTTT. The chain couples TRBV7-3 to TRBJ2-3; D gene ambiguous. In germline, CDR1 is SGHTA, CDR2 FQGTGA. This CDR3 contains 14 residues. Combining the CDR3 with reference TRBV7-3 and TRBJ2-3 gives the whole variable domain GAGVSQTPSNKVTEKGKYVELRCDPISGHTALYWYRQSLGQGPEFLIYFQGTGAADDSGLPNDRFFAVRPEGSVSTLKIQRTERGDSAVYLCASSSLSSGDTQYFGPGTRLTVL.

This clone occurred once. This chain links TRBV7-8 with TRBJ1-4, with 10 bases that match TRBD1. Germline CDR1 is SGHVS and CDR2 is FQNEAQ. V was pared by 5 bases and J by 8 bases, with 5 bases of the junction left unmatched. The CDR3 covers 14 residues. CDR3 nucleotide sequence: TGTGCCAGCAGCCTCGGACAGGGGGGAGAAAAACTGTTTTTT. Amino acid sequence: CASSLGQGGEKLFF.

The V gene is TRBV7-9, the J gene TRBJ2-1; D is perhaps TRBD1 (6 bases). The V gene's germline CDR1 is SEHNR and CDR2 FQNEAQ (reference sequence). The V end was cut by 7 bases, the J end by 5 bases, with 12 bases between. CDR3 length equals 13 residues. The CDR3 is CASIPDRNNEQFF. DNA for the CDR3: TGTGCCAGCATCCCGGACAGAAACAATGAGCAGTTCTTC.

Written as DNA, the CDR3 is TGTGCCAGCAGTCTCTCTGGGGCCAACGTCCTGACTTTC. This translates into CASSLSGANVLTF. The rearrangement uses TRBV5-6 and TRBJ2-6; D gene unclear. V lost 5 bases and J lost 0, with 3 bases in between. The CDR3 runs to 13 residues. The V gene's germline CDR1 is SGHDT and CDR2 YYEEEE.

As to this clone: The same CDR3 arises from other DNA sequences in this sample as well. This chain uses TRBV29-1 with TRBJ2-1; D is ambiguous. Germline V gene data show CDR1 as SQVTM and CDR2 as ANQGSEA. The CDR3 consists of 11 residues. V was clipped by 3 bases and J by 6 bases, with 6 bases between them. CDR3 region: CSVERGNEQFF. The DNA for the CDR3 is TGCAGCGTTGAGCGCGGCAATGAGCAGTTCTTC.

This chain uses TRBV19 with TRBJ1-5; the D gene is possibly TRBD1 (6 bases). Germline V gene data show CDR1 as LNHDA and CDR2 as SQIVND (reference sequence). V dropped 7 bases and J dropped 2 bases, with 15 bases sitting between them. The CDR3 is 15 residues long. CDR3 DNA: TGTGCCAGTACCTCACAGGGTTTTGGCAATCAGCCCCAGCATTTT. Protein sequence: CASTSQGFGNQPQHF.

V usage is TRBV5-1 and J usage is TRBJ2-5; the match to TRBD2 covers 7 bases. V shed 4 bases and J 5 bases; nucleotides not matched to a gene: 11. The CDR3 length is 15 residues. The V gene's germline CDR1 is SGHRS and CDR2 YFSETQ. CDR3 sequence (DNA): TGCGCCAGCAGCCTTGTAGCGGGTGTAGCGGAGACCCAGTACTTC. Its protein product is CASSLVAGVAETQYF.

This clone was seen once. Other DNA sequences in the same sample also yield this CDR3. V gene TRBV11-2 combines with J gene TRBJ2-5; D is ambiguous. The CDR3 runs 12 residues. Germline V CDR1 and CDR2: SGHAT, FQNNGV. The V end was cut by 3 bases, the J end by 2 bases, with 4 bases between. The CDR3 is CASSLDQETQYF. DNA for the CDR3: TGTGCCAGCAGCTTGGATCAAGAGACCCAGTACTTC.

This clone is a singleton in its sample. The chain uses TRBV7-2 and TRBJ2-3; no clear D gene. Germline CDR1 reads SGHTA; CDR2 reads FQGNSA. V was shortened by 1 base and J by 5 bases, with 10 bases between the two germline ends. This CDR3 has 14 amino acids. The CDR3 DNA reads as TGTGCCAGCAGCTTAGAAGGAGTTGTAGATACGCAGTATTTT. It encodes CASSLEGVVDTQYF.

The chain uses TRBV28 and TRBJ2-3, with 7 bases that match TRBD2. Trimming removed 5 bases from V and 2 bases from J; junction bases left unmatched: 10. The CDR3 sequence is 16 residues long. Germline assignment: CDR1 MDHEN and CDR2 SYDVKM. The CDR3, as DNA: TGTGCCAGCAGTCCCCAAGCGGGACGGGCCACAGATACGCAGTATTTT. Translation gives CASSPQAGRATDTQYF. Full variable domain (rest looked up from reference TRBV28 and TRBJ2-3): DVKVTQSSRYLVKRTGEKVFLECVQDMDHENMFWYRQDPGLGLRLIYFSYDVKMKEKGDIPEGYSVSREKKERFSLILESASTNQTSMYLCASSPQAGRATDTQYFGPGTRLTVL.

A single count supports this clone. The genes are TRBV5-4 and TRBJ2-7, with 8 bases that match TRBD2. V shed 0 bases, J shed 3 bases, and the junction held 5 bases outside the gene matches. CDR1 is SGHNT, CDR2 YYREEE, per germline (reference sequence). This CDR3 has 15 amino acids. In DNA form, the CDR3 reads TGTGCCAGCAGCTTGGACGGCGGGGGGAACTACGAGCAGTACTTC. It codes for CASSLDGGGNYEQYF. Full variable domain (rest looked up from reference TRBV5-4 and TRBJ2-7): ETGVTQSPTHLIKTRGQQVTLRCSSQSGHNTVSWYQQALGQGPQFIFQYYREEENGRGNFPPRFSGLQFPNYSSELNVNALELDDSALYLCASSLDGGGNYEQYFGPGTRLTVT.

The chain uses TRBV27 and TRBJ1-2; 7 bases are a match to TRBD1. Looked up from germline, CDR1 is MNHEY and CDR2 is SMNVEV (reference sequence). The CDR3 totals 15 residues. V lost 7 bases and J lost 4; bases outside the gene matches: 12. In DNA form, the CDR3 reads TGTGCCAGCAAATTAAGCTGGACAGGCTTCTATGGCTACACCTTC. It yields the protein CASKLSWTGFYGYTF.

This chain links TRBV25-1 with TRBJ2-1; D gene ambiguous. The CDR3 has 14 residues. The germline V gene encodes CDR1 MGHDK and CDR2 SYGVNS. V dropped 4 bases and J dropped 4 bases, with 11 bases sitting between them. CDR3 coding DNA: TGTGCCAGCAGTGGACCAAATCTATACAATGAGCAGTTCTTC. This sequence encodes CASSGPNLYNEQFF.

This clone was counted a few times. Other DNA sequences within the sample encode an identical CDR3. The CDR3 coding sequence is TGCGCCAGCAGCCGTTCGATTGCGAGGGGTTCTGACTACGAGCAGTACTTC. Translated, it gives CASSRSIARGSDYEQYF. The V call is TRBV4-1, the J call TRBJ2-7; D may be TRBD1 or TRBD2 (5 bases each). The CDR3 extends over 17 amino acids. V was trimmed by 4 bases and J by 3 bases, leaving 22 bases between them. The germline CDR1 and CDR2 sequences are MGHRA and YSYEKL.

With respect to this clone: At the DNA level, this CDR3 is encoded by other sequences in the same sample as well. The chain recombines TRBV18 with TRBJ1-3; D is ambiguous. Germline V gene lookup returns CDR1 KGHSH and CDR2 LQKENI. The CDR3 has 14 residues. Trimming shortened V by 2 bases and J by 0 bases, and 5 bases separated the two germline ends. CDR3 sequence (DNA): TGTGCCAGCTCACCAGGAAGCTCTGGAAACACCATATATTTT. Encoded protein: CASSPGSSGNTIYF.